Sequencing of this TCR beta chain was carried out in a study of blood T cell repertoires in COVID-19. Looking at the study overall: Material from acute and convalescent COVID-19 was sourced from the United States, Italy and Spain. The analysed material was cDNA or gDNA that came from T cells, B-cell-depleted T cells, or PBMCs.

In the authors' workflow: Quantification of nucleated cells was approximated via reference gene primer amplification. Assay used: immunoSEQ multiplex PCR; TCRdb lists only in-frame clones, some missing. The V and J calls and clone size come from that table; D and trimming were worked out from the DNA. The table records about 250,000 clones, approximately 89% of them present only once. V shed 2 bases and J shed 6 bases, with 18 bases lying between them. CDR3 length: 16 residues. Germline values: CDR1 SGHTA, CDR2 FQGTGA. The V and J genes are TRBV7-3 and TRBJ2-3, with a tentative D call TRBD1 (6 bases). This sequence originates from a woman aged 55-70 years who had recovered from COVID-19. Material for sequencing was peripheral blood. In DNA, the CDR3 is TGTGCCAGCAGCTTAGGCTTTCTTGGGGGCGGGGATACGCAGTATTTT. Protein: CASSLGFLGGGDTQYF.